The 15 T cell receptor beta chains listed next were all sequenced from one sample in a study of beta chain features in type 1 diabetes. Expressed TCRB transcripts were sequenced, since all the RNA that had been isolated was reverse transcribed. The table came from immunoSEQ multiplex PCR; TCRdb's copy has only in-frame clones and leaves some out. The sample contains about 410,000 clones, 14% of which appear only once. Sequences were obtained from naive CD4+ T cells from blood. These receptors were taken from a man aged 30-40 years in good health.

In this sample, this clone turned up a few times. V and J are TRBV4-1 and TRBJ2-7, with 10 bases matching TRBD2. Per the germline V gene, CDR1 is MGHRA and CDR2 is YSYEKL. Trimming removed 6 bases from V and 3 bases from J; junction bases left unmatched: 8. CDR3 size: 15 residues. Here the CDR3 DNA reads TGCGCCAGCAGGCCTACAGGGACTAGCGTCTACGAGCAGTACTTC. Translated: CASRPTGTSVYEQYF.

The V and J genes are TRBV5-4 and TRBJ2-1; 12 bases are shared with TRBD1. Germline V lookup: CDR1 SGHNT, CDR2 YYREEE (reference sequence). V lost 9 bases to trimming and J lost 6 bases; unmatched junction nucleotides: 10. The CDR3 is made up of 15 amino acids. CDR3: CATFRDRGRGNEQFF. The CDR3 DNA is TGTGCCACCTTCCGGGACAGGGGGCGAGGCAATGAGCAGTTCTTC.

The V and J genes are TRBV13 and TRBJ2-7; D is undetermined. The CDR3 has 15 amino acids. V dropped 5 bases and J dropped 3 bases, with 17 bases sitting between them. Germline V gene data show CDR1 as PRHDT and CDR2 as FYEKMQ (reference sequence). The CDR3 here is CASSARSRHIYEQYF. In nucleotides, the CDR3 is TGTGCCAGCAGCGCGCGATCCCGACATATCTACGAGCAGTACTTC.

This clone has more than one count but fewer than ten. This sample also contains other DNA sequences that code for the same CDR3. The chain combines TRBV9 with TRBJ2-6; D gene unclear. The V and J ends lost 1 base and 2 bases respectively, with 1 base between them. The CDR3 consists of 13 residues. Germline CDR1 SGDLS, CDR2 YYNGEE. This CDR3 is CASSVPGANVLTF. The CDR3, as DNA: TGTGCCAGCAGCGTACCTGGGGCCAACGTCCTGACTTTC.

The chain has TRBV6-8 and TRBJ1-6; D possibly corresponds to TRBD1 (6 bases). This CDR3 is built from 13 residues. V lost 4 bases and J lost 7, with 8 bases in between. From germline, CDR1 is MNHGY and CDR2 SAAAGT. The CDR3 loop is CASSSGDNSPLHF. The CDR3 nucleotides read TGTGCCAGCAGTTCAGGGGACAATTCACCCCTCCACTTT.

V and J are TRBV19 and TRBJ2-5; the D is unclear. Germline CDR1 and CDR2: LNHDA and SQIVND (reference sequence). The length of the CDR3 is 9 residues. Trimming removed 10 bases from V and 5 bases from J, with 5 bases in between. The CDR3 here is CAIPETQYF. CDR3 nucleotide sequence: TGTGCCATACCGGAGACCCAGTACTTC.

The J gene is TRBJ2-2, the V gene TRBV7-3; 10 positions match TRBD1. Germline V gene lookup returns CDR1 SGHTA and CDR2 FQGTGA. J was trimmed by 6 bases and V by 5 bases; bases with no gene match: 6. This CDR3 comprises 15 residues. The CDR3 nucleotides read TGTGCCAGCAGCACACGGGACAGGGGAGCCGGGGAGCTGTTTTTT. This sequence encodes CASSTRDRGAGELFF.

This clone appeared once. The chain links TRBV11-2 to TRBJ2-5, with a tentative D call TRBD1 (6 bases). From germline, CDR1 is SGHAT and CDR2 FQNNGV. The CDR3 runs 14 residues. Trimming took off 4 bases at V and 4 bases at J, with 13 bases between the two ends. The CDR3 DNA reads as TGTGCCAGCAGCTCCAGGGGAAGCTTAGAGACCCAGTACTTC. Residues: CASSSRGSLETQYF.

The V and J genes are TRBV11-3 and TRBJ2-5, with a possible D match to TRBD1 (5 bases). V shed 5 bases and J shed 3 bases, with 10 bases lying between them. Germline V CDR1 and CDR2: SGHNT, YENEEA. This CDR3 is 13 amino acids long. CDR3 region: CASSGWTKETQYF. The CDR3 DNA sequence: TGTGCCAGCAGCGGATGGACAAAAGAGACCCAGTACTTC.

J is TRBJ1-5 and V is TRBV9; tentatively, D is TRBD1 (6 bases). The germline V and J ends were trimmed by 0 bases and 2 bases, with 9 bases remaining between them. Germline values: CDR1 SGDLS, CDR2 YYNGEE. This CDR3 is 15 amino acids long. Here the CDR3 DNA reads TGTGCCAGCAGCGTAGGTCCAGGGGGCAATCAGCCCCAGCATTTT. Translation: CASSVGPGGNQPQHF.

The chain uses TRBV15 and TRBJ2-1; the D gene is possibly TRBD1 (6 bases). Trimming cost V 0 bases and J 8 bases, with 14 bases left between them. Germline assignment: CDR1 LNHNV and CDR2 YYDKDF (reference sequence). The CDR3 runs to 15 residues. The CDR3 reads CATSRDLPTGHEQFF. In DNA form, the CDR3 reads TGTGCCACCAGCAGAGATCTCCCTACAGGGCATGAGCAGTTCTTC.

The chain has TRBV5-1 and TRBJ2-5, with D perhaps matching TRBD2 (5 bases). Germline CDR1 and CDR2: SGHRS and YFSETQ. The CDR3 has 15 amino acids. V shed 0 bases and J shed 2 bases, with 11 bases lying between them. CDR3 region: CASSLGLERQETQYF. As DNA, the CDR3 is TGCGCCAGCAGCTTGGGGCTAGAGCGGCAAGAGACCCAGTACTTC.

A remark on this clone: This sample includes further DNA sequences coding for the same CDR3. The chain recombines TRBV7-9 with TRBJ1-1; 7 nucleotides match TRBD1. V trimming: 5 bases; J trimming: 0 bases; junction bases outside the gene matches: 3. CDR3 length equals 14 residues. Germline CDR1 reads SEHNR; CDR2 reads FQNEAQ (reference sequence). The chain's CDR3 is CASSPGQLNTEAFF. The DNA for the CDR3 is TGTGCCAGCAGCCCGGGACAGTTGAACACTGAAGCTTTCTTT.

The sample holds a few counts of this clone. This chain links TRBV10-3 with TRBJ2-5; D remains unclear. With 0 bases removed from V and 7 bases from J, the gap between germline ends came to 6 bases. CDR3 length: 12 amino acids. Germline lookup yields CDR1 ENHRY and CDR2 SYGVKD. In DNA, the CDR3 is TGTGCCATCAGTGAGTCGAAAGGGACCCAGTACTTC. This codes for CAISESKGTQYF.

This clone has only a few counts. The J gene is TRBJ2-5, the V gene TRBV7-2; D uncertain. CDR3 length equals 12 residues. With 5 bases removed from V and 5 bases from J, the gap between germline ends came to 9 bases. CDR1 is SGHTA and CDR2 is FQGNSA in the germline V gene. CDR3: CASSRPLETQYF. The CDR3 DNA follows: TGTGCCAGCAGCAGACCGTTGGAGACCCAGTACTTC.